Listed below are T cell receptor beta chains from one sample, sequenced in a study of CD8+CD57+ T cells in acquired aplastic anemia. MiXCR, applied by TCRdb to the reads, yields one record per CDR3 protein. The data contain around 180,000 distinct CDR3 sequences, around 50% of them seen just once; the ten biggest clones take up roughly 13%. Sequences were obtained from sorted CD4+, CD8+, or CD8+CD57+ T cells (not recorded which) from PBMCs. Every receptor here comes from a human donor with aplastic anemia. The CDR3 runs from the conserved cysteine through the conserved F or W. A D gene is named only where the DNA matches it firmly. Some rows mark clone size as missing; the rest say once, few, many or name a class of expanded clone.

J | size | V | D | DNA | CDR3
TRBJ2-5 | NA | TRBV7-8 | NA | TGTGCCAGCAGCTTAGTTTTCGTGGAGACCCAGTACTTC | CASSLVFVETQYF
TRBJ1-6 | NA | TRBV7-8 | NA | TGTGCCAGCAGCTTGACAGTAAATAATTCACCCCTCCACTTT | CASSLTVNNSPLHF
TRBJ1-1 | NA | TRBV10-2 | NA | TGCGCCAGCAGTGAGGGAACTTTGAACACTGAAGCTTTCTTT | CASSEGTLNTEAFF
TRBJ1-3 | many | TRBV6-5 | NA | TGTGCCAGCAGTCACAGCGACCCAAGGGAGACCGGAAACACCATATATTTT | CASSHSDPRETGNTIYF
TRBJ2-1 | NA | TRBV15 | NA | TGTGCCACCAGCATCTGGGTTCCCTACAATGAGCAGTTCTTC | CATSIWVPYNEQFF
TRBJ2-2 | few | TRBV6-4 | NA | TGTGCCAGCAGTGACTCGTGGCGGGCGATGCCCGGGGAGCTGTTTTTT | CASSDSWRAMPGELFF
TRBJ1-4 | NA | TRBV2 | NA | TGTGCCAGCATATTGGGGGGGACTGAAAAACTGTTTTTT | CASILGGTEKLFF
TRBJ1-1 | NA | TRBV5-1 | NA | TGCGCCAGCAGCTTGAACCCAGGGATGAGGGGGGAAGCTCTCTTT | CASSLNPGMRGEALF
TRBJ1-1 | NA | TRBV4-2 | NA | TGTGCCAGCAGCCAGAGCCCGAACACTGAAGCTTTCTTT | CASSQSPNTEAFF
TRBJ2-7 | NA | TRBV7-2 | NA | TGTGCCAGCAGTTTCGACAGGGACTACTACGAGCAGTACTTC | CASSFDRDYYEQYF
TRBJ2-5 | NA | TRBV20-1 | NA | TGCAGTGCTACGGGTCAGTACGGGGAAGAGACCCAGTACTTC | CSATGQYGEETQYF
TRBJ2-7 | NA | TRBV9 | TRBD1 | TGTGCCAGCAGCGTAGCCCTGGGACAGGGGGCCGACGAGCAGTACTTC | CASSVALGQGADEQYF
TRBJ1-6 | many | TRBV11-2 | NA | TGTGCCAGCAGCTTAGTAGGCCAGGGTGGTAATTCACCCCTCCACTTT | CASSLVGQGGNSPLHF
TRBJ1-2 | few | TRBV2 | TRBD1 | TGTGCCAGCAGTGGACAGGGGACGGGCTACACCTTC | CASSGQGTGYTF
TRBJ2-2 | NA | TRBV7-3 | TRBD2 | TGTGCCAGCAGCTTACAGCGGGACGGGCCCGGGGAGCTGTTTTTT | CASSLQRDGPGELFF
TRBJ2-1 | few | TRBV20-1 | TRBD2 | TGCAGTGCTAGCCGGGGGGGGGGGGGGGACAATGAGCAGTTCTTC | CSASRGGGGDNEQFF
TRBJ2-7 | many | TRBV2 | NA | TGTGCCAGCAGCCCGAGACAGGGAGGCACCTACGAGCAGTACTTC | CASSPRQGGTYEQYF
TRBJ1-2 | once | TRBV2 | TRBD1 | TGTGCCAGTGACAGGGACTATGGCTACACCTTC | CASDRDYGYTF
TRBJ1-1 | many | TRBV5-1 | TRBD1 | TGCGCCAGCAGCTTGGGACAGGGGGCGGGTGAAGCTTTCTTT | CASSLGQGAGEAFF
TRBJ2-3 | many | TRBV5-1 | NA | TGCGCCAGCAGCTTGGATCCAGGGTCAGATACGCAGTATTTT | CASSLDPGSDTQYF
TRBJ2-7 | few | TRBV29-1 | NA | TGCAGCTTGGATCCGGGCCGGGACTACGAGCAGTACTTC | CSLDPGRDYEQYF
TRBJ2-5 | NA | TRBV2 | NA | TGTGCCAGCGGACCCGTGAGGCTAGTAGGGACCCAGTACTTC | CASGPVRLVGTQYF
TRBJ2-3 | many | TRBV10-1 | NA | TGCGCCAGCAGTGAGTCAGCAGATACGCAGTATTTT | CASSESADTQYF
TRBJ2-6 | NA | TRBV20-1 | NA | TGCAGTGCTAGCTCCAGTGGGGGCTCAAGCTCTGGGGCCAACGTCCTGACTTTC | CSASSSGGSSSGANVLTF
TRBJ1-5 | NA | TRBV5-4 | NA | TGTGCCAGCAGCTTAGAATGGGGAAGCAATCAGCCCCAACATTTT | CASSLEWGSNQPQHF
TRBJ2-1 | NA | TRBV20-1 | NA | TGCAGTGCTAGTCCTCTAGGCGGGTACGACAATGAGCAGTTCTTC | CSASPLGGYDNEQFF
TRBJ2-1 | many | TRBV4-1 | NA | TGCGCCAGCAGCTGGCGGATGGGGGATGAGCAGTTCTTC | CASSWRMGDEQFF
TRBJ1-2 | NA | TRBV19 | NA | TGTGCCAGCCTACCGGGGGTGTCAACTGTTATCTATGGCTACACCTTC | CASLPGVSTVIYGYTF
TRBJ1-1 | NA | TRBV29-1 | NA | TGCAGCGTTACGGTAGGCGCAGGGACTGAAGCTTTCTTT | CSVTVGAGTEAFF
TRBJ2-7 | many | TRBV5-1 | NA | TGCGCCAGCAGCTTGGAGGGACGACCTTTCGACGAGCAGTACTTC | CASSLEGRPFDEQYF
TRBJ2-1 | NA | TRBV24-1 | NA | TGTGCCACCAGTGGCAGGGGACCATACAATGAGCAGTTCTTC | CATSGRGPYNEQFF